Presented here are 14 T cell receptor beta chains from one specimen sequenced in a study of T cells in Graves' hyperthyroidism and ophthalmopathy (dated by TCRdb to about 2019). The library was prepared using multiplex PCR. The instrument given in TCRdb is Illumina HiSeq 2000. The TCR beta CDR3 regions were amplified from the RNA transcripts. For the first round of RT-PCR on the TCR CDR3, the HTBI primer set was used together with the Qiagen OneStep RT-PCR kit. Through fastp at Q25 and MiXCR, TCRdb rebuilt clones from the public reads, retaining in-frame beta chains. Each CDR3 protein appears once, grouped with its most common genes and DNA. For this sample the table gives almost 250,000 distinct CDR3 sequences, of which around 26% were detected only once. The ten largest account for approximately 35% of the sample. What was sequenced was blood. The receptors originated from a woman in her forties with Graves' ophthalmopathy.

V usage is TRBV18 and J usage is TRBJ2-7, with 9 bases matching TRBD1. J gave up 1 base and V 3 bases, and 4 bases lay outside the gene matches. Germline V gene sequence: CDR1 KGHSH, CDR2 LQKENI. There are 15 residues in the CDR3. The CDR3 here is CASSPPGQGSYEQYF. DNA for the CDR3: TGTGCCAGCTCACCTCCGGGACAGGGTTCCTACGAGCAGTACTTC.

This clonotype appeared many times. The DNA of the CDR3 is TGTGCCAGCAGTAAAGACAGGGTGAGCAATCAGCCCCAGCATTTT. Amino acids: CASSKDRVSNQPQHF. The rearrangement joins TRBV6-1 to TRBJ1-5; 7 nucleotides line up with TRBD1. The V gene's germline CDR1 is MNHNS and CDR2 SASEGT. The CDR3 is made up of 15 amino acids. Unmatched junction bases numbered 5, after V lost 5 bases and J lost 1 base.

This clonotype has ten or more counts. The chain links TRBV9 to TRBJ2-7; 8 bases fit TRBD2. CDR1 is SGDLS and CDR2 is YYNGEE in the germline V gene. CDR3 size: 14 residues. Unmatched junction bases numbered 6, after V lost 3 bases and J lost 4 bases. CDR3 sequence (DNA): TGTGCCAGCAGCGAGAGCGGGAGCTTTTACGAGCAGTACTTC. Its translation: CASSESGSFYEQYF.

This clonotype was seen ten or more times. The J gene is TRBJ2-7, the V gene TRBV4-1, with no clear D. CDR1 and CDR2 (germline): MGHRA, YSYEKL. CDR3 length: 14 amino acids. With 4 bases removed from V and 1 base from J, the gap between germline ends came to 11 bases. The CDR3 sequence is CASSLRLGSYEQYF. For the CDR3, the DNA is TGCGCCAGCAGCCTCCGGTTAGGGTCCTACGAGCAGTACTTC.

This clonotype was seen repeatedly, ten times or more. A read error may explain this, as a much larger clone is one base away. The chain is built from TRBV11-2 and TRBJ2-2; weak D call: TRBD2 (6 bases). CDR1 and CDR2 (germline): SGHAT, FQNNGV. There are 12 residues in the CDR3. The CDR3 is CASMLIGGEPFF. The CDR3 DNA follows: TGTGCCAGCATGCTGATCGGAGGGGAGCCGTTTTTT.

The chain links TRBV12-3 or TRBV12-4 to TRBJ1-2; TRBD1 agrees at 8 bases. V gave up 5 bases and J gave up 8 bases; unmatched junction bases: 10. The CDR3 sequence is 14 residues long. The chain's CDR3 is CASSTGQGLGGYTF. The CDR3 DNA sequence: TGTGCCAGCAGTACAGGACAGGGTCTGGGCGGCTACACCTTC.

The sample holds a few counts of this clonotype. The chain recombines TRBV29-1 with TRBJ2-7; possibly TRBD1 or TRBD2 for D (5 bases each). This CDR3 contains 12 residues. Trimming took 4 bases from V and 2 from J, leaving 9 bases between them. Germline CDR1 and CDR2: SQVTM and ANQGSEA. CDR3 nucleotide sequence: TGCAGCGTTGGGGGGAGTACCTACGAGCAGTACTTC. Protein sequence: CSVGGSTYEQYF.

The rearrangement uses TRBV19 and TRBJ2-4; tentatively, D is TRBD1 (6 bases). The germline gives CDR1 LNHDA, CDR2 SQIVND (reference sequence). The CDR3 extends over 13 amino acids. V dropped 9 bases and J dropped 10 bases, with 19 bases sitting between them. CDR3 amino acids: CASSFQQGPIQYF. CDR3 DNA sequence: TGTGCCAGCAGCTTTCAACAGGGCCCAATTCAGTACTTC. The full variable domain, rest sourced from reference TRBV19 and TRBJ2-4, is DGGITQSPKYLFRKEGQNVTLSCEQNLNHDAMYWYRQDPGQGLRLIYYSQIVNDFQKGDIAEGYSVSREKKESFPLTVTSAQKNPTAFYLCASSFQQGPIQYFGAGTRLSVL.

This clonotype appeared many times. The chain joins TRBV19 to TRBJ1-5, with D maybe TRBD1 (6 bases). The CDR3 is 15 amino acids. The V end was cut by 7 bases, the J end by 0 bases, with 13 bases between. In germline, CDR1 is LNHDA, CDR2 SQIVND (reference sequence). In DNA form, the CDR3 reads TGTGCCAGTAATACAGGGACCTTTAGCAATCAGCCCCAGCATTTT. It translates to CASNTGTFSNQPQHF.

This clonotype was detected ten times or more. CDR3 in amino acids: CASRSDSSNQPQHF. CDR3 coding DNA: TGTGCCAGCAGGTCTGACAGCTCCAATCAGCCCCAGCATTTT. The chain recombines TRBV6-5 with TRBJ1-5; tentatively, D is TRBD1 (5 bases). CDR1 and CDR2 (germline): MNHEY, SVGAGI. The CDR3 contains 14 residues. Trimming left V 6 bases short and J 3 bases short, with 12 bases between.

This clonotype occurred many times. This rearrangement joins TRBV9 to TRBJ2-5; D is ambiguous. V was trimmed by 6 bases and J by 2 bases, leaving 11 bases between them. Germline lookup yields CDR1 SGDLS and CDR2 YYNGEE. The CDR3 spans 13 residues. CDR3 protein: CASTRSGQETQYF. CDR3 coding DNA: TGTGCCAGCACCCGAAGTGGGCAAGAGACCCAGTACTTC. Based on the CDR3 plus reference TRBV9 and TRBJ2-5, the full variable domain is DSGVTQTPKHLITATGQRVTLRCSPRSGDLSVYWYQQSLDQGLQFLIQYYNGEERAKGNILERFSAQQFPDLHSELNLSSLELGDSALYFCASTRSGQETQYFGPGTRLLVL.

At least ten counts were recorded for this clonotype. The chain is built from TRBV7-9 and TRBJ2-7, with 11 bases that match TRBD1. V shed 2 bases and J 9 bases; nucleotides not matched to a gene: 6. Germline CDR1 reads SEHNR; CDR2 reads FQNEAQ (reference sequence). The CDR3 length is 14 residues. CDR3: CASSLQPGQGAQYF. CDR3 DNA: TGTGCCAGCAGCTTACAACCCGGACAGGGGGCGCAGTACTTC.

The table lists this clonotype with many counts. The rearrangement links TRBV6-2 or TRBV6-3 to TRBJ2-7; TRBD1 or TRBD2 may be the D gene (5 bases each). Per the germline V gene, CDR1 is MNHEY and CDR2 is SVGEGT. The CDR3 runs 14 residues. Deletions cut 2 bases from V and 6 bases from J, with 14 bases between. The CDR3 region is CASSYKGTGGEQYF. The CDR3 DNA reads as TGTGCCAGCAGTTACAAGGGGACCGGAGGCGAGCAGTACTTC.

This clonotype appeared many times. The chain carries TRBV7-2 and TRBJ2-5; D is possibly TRBD1 (6 bases). The CDR3 has 16 amino acids. V was clipped by 5 bases and J by 4 bases, with 20 bases between them. From germline, CDR1 is SGHTA and CDR2 FQGNSA. The chain's CDR3 is CASSPGVAGVRETQYF. The CDR3 DNA is TGTGCCAGCAGCCCGGGTGTGGCAGGGGTGCGAGAGACCCAGTACTTC.